The rows below give T cell receptor beta chains drawn from one sample of a study of T cells in Graves' hyperthyroidism and ophthalmopathy. MiXCR, run by TCRdb on the multiplex PCR reads, gives a single entry per CDR3 protein. The sample includes roughly 300,000 distinct CDR3 sequences, approximately 14% of them seen just once. Sequenced input: blood. All receptors derive from a woman aged 25 to 39 with Graves' hyperthyroidism. The CDR3 runs from the conserved cysteine through the conserved F or W. D genes are given only for firm matches. Size values are once, few and many counts, or a class for expanded clones, and some rows have none.

v_gene,j_gene,d_gene,abundance,CDR3nt,CDR3aa
TRBV10-3,TRBJ2-7,NA,many,TGTGCCATCAGTGAACGGGCAACCCCCAACTACGAGCAGTACTTC,CAISERATPNYEQYF
TRBV20-1,TRBJ2-6,NA,few,TGCAGTGCCCGCCGGGGGAACTCTGGGGCCAACGTCCTGACTTTC,CSARRGNSGANVLTF
TRBV2,TRBJ2-1,TRBD2,NA,TGTGCCAGCAGGCGGACTAGCCTCGGGGCTAATGAGCAGTTCTTC,CASRRTSLGANEQFF
TRBV20-1,TRBJ2-1,TRBD2,NA,TGCAGTGCAAGGAACCTAGCGGGAGGGCCTATGAATGAGCAGTTCTTC,CSARNLAGGPMNEQFF
TRBV18,TRBJ1-1,NA,few,TGTGCCAGCTCACCGAGTCCAAACCGGGTGAACACTGAAGCTTTCTTT,CASSPSPNRVNTEAFF
TRBV6-1,TRBJ2-1,NA,few,TGTGCCAGCAGACCAAGACCTACCGACTACAATGAGCAGTTCTTC,CASRPRPTDYNEQFF
TRBV27,TRBJ1-2,TRBD1,many,TGTGCCAGCAGTCCTGGACAGGGGGTGGGGTATGGCTACACCTTC,CASSPGQGVGYGYTF
TRBV11-3,TRBJ2-1,NA,many,TGTGCCAGCAGCTTAGGCTGGCGTAGCGGAGTGAGGAATGAGCAGTTCTTC,CASSLGWRSGVRNEQFF
TRBV6-2/TRBV6-3,TRBJ2-1,TRBD2,many,TGTGCCAGCAGTTCTAGCGGGAGGAGGATCAATGAGCAGTTCTTC,CASSSSGRRINEQFF
TRBV11-2,TRBJ2-4,TRBD2,many,TGTGCCAGCAGCTCGACGGGACTACCAACAAACATTCAGTACTTC,CASSSTGLPTNIQYF
TRBV12-3/TRBV12-4,TRBJ1-3,TRBD1,few,TGTGCCAGCAGTAGGGGGGACAGCTCTGGAAACGCCATATATTTT,CASSRGDSSGNAIYF
TRBV6-5,TRBJ1-2,NA,NA,TGTGCCAGCAGTTACTTGCTCCGGGGAGATGGCTACACCTTC,CASSYLLRGDGYTF
TRBV7-2,TRBJ2-3,NA,many,TGTGCCAGCAGCTTAGCGCCCCCCAGGTCAGATACGCAGTATTTT,CASSLAPPRSDTQYF
TRBV6-2/TRBV6-3,TRBJ2-2,TRBD2,many,TGTGCCAGCAGTTACTCGACTAGCGGGATAGGTGGGACCGGGGAGCTGTTTTTT,CASSYSTSGIGGTGELFF
TRBV28,TRBJ2-5,NA,once,TGTGCCAGCAGTCCTCAGATCATTGGCGTGACCCAGTACTTC,CASSPQIIGVTQYF
TRBV6-1,TRBJ2-5,NA,few,TGTGCCAGCAAGGGGGGGGGGGTCCAAGAGACCCAGTACTTC,CASKGGGVQETQYF
TRBV27,TRBJ1-2,NA,many,TGTGCCAGCAGTCTAAGTACAACAGGGGGCTACACCTTC,CASSLSTTGGYTF
TRBV4-3,TRBJ1-5,NA,few,TGCGCCAGCAGCCAAGAAAGGGGAGGGGTGCATCAGCCCCAGCATTTT,CASSQERGGVHQPQHF
TRBV7-9,TRBJ1-1,NA,NA,TGTGCCCCTCAGGATTTGGGCAGCATGAACACTGAAGCTTTCTTT,CAPQDLGSMNTEAFF
TRBV5-5,TRBJ2-3,TRBD2,many,TGTGCCAGCAGCTGGAGCGGGGGGGTATCGGATACGCAGTATTTT,CASSWSGGVSDTQYF
TRBV7-9,TRBJ2-2,NA,NA,TGTGCCAGCAGCCAGGAGGGGCCCGGGGAGCTGTTTTTT,CASSQEGPGELFF
TRBV30,TRBJ1-1,NA,many,TGTGCCTGGAGTCCTCGCACTGAAGCTTTCTTT,CAWSPRTEAFF
TRBV19,TRBJ1-1,TRBD1,NA,TGTGCCAGTAGTACGGGACAGGTGGACACTGAAGCTTTCTTT,CASSTGQVDTEAFF
TRBV6-1,TRBJ1-5,NA,many,TGTGCCAGCAGTGAGCGTGGCCAGAGCCAGCCCCAGCATTTT,CASSERGQSQPQHF
TRBV28,TRBJ2-7,NA,many,TGTGCCAGCCTCCGGGAGACCCCCTACGAGCAGTACTTC,CASLRETPYEQYF
TRBV5-5,TRBJ2-1,NA,NA,TGTGCCAGCAGCTTGGAACAGGGAATCGGTGAGCAGTTCTTC,CASSLEQGIGEQFF
TRBV6-1,TRBJ1-1,NA,NA,TGTGCCAGCATTTTAGGGGGATCGAACACTGAAGCTTTCTTT,CASILGGSNTEAFF
TRBV10-3,TRBJ2-7,NA,once,TGTGCCATCAGTGAGCTTACTAGCAGCAGCTCCTACGAGCAGTACTTC,CAISELTSSSSYEQYF
TRBV24-1,TRBJ1-5,NA,few,TGTGCCACCAGCCCAGGGACGGAGAGCAATCAGCCCCAGCATTTT,CATSPGTESNQPQHF
TRBV29-1,TRBJ2-1,NA,many,TGCAGCGTTGAAGCACCTTTGGGGGACACAATGCCGCAGTTCTTC,CSVEAPLGDTMPQFF
TRBV6-2/TRBV6-3,TRBJ2-7,TRBD2,NA,TGTGCCAGCAGGGAAAGCGGGAGCGACGAGCAGTACTTC,CASRESGSDEQYF
TRBV27,TRBJ2-6,NA,many,TGTGCCAGCAGTTTTTCCCCTTCTGGGGCCAACGTCCTGACTTTC,CASSFSPSGANVLTF
TRBV6-1,TRBJ2-3,TRBD1,few,TGTGCCAGCAGGAATCAAAAACAGGGGGCAGATACGCAGTATTTT,CASRNQKQGADTQYF
TRBV4-2,TRBJ1-3,NA,NA,TGTGCCAGCAGCCCCCGGGCCAGGGAAGAGGGAAACACCATATATTTT,CASSPRAREEGNTIYF
TRBV7-9,TRBJ2-2,TRBD1,NA,TGTGCCAGCAGTTTGCTGTCCCCCGTCCGGGACAGCCCAGCCGGGGAGCTGTTTTTT,CASSLLSPVRDSPAGELFF
TRBV19,TRBJ1-1,NA,many,TGTGCCAGTAGGGCCGGACACACTGAAGCTTTCTTT,CASRAGHTEAFF
TRBV3-1,TRBJ1-2,TRBD1,NA,TGTGCCAGCAGCCAAGGGACAGGGAGCCATGGCTACACCTTC,CASSQGTGSHGYTF
TRBV19,TRBJ1-1,NA,NA,TGTGCCAGTGTGACAGGAGGTGGCACTGAAGCTTTCTTT,CASVTGGGTEAFF
TRBV28,TRBJ2-1,NA,many,TGTGCCAGCAGTCCTGTAGCGGCCTCCTACAATGAGCAGTTCTTC,CASSPVAASYNEQFF
TRBV6-2/TRBV6-3,TRBJ2-4,TRBD2,NA,TGTGCCAGCAGCCCAAACCAACTAGCGGGAGGAAAAGTGGGAATTCAGTACTTC,CASSPNQLAGGKVGIQYF
TRBV24-1,TRBJ2-3,TRBD2,many,TGTGCCACCAGTGAACCGGGGGGTCTAGGCACAGATACGCAGTATTTT,CATSEPGGLGTDTQYF
TRBV6-2/TRBV6-3,TRBJ1-2,TRBD1,NA,TGTGCCGGCGGACAGGGCCTAAATGGCTACACCTTC,CAGGQGLNGYTF
TRBV5-5,TRBJ2-7,TRBD1,many,TGTGCCAGCAGCTTGGAGGGACAGGGGATCGAGCAGTACTTC,CASSLEGQGIEQYF
TRBV30,TRBJ2-2,NA,NA,TGTGCCTGGAGTCTCCCTTTGGGCACCGGGGAGCTGTTTTTT,CAWSLPLGTGELFF
TRBV20-1,TRBJ1-1,NA,few,TGCAGTGCTAGGCCGGGAATTCAGACTAGATCGACTACTGAAGCTTTCTTT,CSARPGIQTRSTTEAFF
TRBV2,TRBJ1-5,NA,many,TGTGCCAGCAGTGACGAAGACTTTAGCAATCAGCCCCAGCATTTT,CASSDEDFSNQPQHF
TRBV20-1,TRBJ1-1,NA,many,TGCAGCCAACGGATGAACACTGAAGCTTTCTTT,CSQRMNTEAFF
TRBV2,TRBJ2-2,NA,NA,TGTGCCAGCAGTGAAGACTTGCGGGGGGAGCTGTTTTTT,CASSEDLRGELFF